This T cell receptor beta chain was obtained from a study of T cells in localized non-small cell lung cancer. Clones were sequenced by immunoSEQ multiplex PCR, and TCRdb holds only the in-frame ones, with some missing. The data contain some 33,000 clones, 91% of them singletons. Germline-derived CDR1 and CDR2 are SGHTA and FQGTGA. The CDR3 extends over 15 amino acids. The V gene lost 0 bases and the J gene lost 0 bases, with 9 bases spanning the gap. The clonotype originates from a man aged 40 to 70 with stage II lung adenocarcinoma. The sample in question was PBMCs, obtained before any cancer treatment. This sequence joins TRBV7-3 and TRBJ2-7; possible D gene TRBD1, 6 bases. CDR3 coding DNA: TGTGCCAGCAGCTTAACGGGGGCTAGCTCCTACGAGCAGTACTTC. Translating gives CASSLTGASSYEQYF.